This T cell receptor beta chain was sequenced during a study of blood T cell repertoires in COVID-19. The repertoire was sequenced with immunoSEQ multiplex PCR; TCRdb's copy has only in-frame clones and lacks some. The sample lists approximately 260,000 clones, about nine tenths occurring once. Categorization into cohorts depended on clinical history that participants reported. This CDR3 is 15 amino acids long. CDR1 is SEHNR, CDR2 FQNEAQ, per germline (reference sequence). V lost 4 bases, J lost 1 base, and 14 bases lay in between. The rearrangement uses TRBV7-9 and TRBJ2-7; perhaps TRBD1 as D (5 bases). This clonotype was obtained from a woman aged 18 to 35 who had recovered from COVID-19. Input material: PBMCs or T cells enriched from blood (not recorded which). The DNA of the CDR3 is TGTGCCAGCAGCTCCGATGAGACAGTATCCTACGAGCAGTACTTC. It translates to CASSSDETVSYEQYF. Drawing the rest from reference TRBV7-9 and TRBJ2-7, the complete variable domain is DTGVSQNPRHKITKRGQNVTFRCDPISEHNRLYWYRQTLGQGPEFLTYFQNEAQLEKSRLLSDRFSAERPKGSFSTLEIQRTEQGDSAMYLCASSSDETVSYEQYFGPGTRLTVT.